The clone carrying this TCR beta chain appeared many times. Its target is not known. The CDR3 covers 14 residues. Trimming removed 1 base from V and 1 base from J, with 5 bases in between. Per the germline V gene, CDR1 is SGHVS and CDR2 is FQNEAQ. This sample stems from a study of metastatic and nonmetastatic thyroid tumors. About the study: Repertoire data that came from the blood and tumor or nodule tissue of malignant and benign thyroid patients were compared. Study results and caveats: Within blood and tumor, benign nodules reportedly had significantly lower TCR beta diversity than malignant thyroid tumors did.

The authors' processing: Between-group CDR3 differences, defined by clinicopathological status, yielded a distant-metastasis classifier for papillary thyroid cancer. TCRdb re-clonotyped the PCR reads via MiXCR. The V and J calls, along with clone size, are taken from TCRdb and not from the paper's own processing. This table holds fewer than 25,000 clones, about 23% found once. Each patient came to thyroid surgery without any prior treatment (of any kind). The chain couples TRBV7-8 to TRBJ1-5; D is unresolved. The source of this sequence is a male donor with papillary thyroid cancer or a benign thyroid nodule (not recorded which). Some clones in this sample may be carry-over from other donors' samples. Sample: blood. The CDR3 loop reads CASSLVGSNQPQHF. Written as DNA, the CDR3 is TGTGCCAGCAGCTTAGTAGGCAGCAATCAGCCCCAGCATTTT.